The TCR beta chain described here comes from a study of shared clonotypes between healthy human individuals. Method: immunoSEQ multiplex PCR; TCRdb's copy keeps in-frame clones and lacks some. This sample has about 1.5 million clones, with 95% to 99% found just once. With 4 bases removed from V and 0 bases from J, the gap between germline ends came to 14 bases. From germline, CDR1 is SGHRS and CDR2 YFSETQ. The CDR3 length is 16 residues. V is TRBV5-1 and J is TRBJ2-1; no firm D call. Material for sequencing was naive CD4+ T cells sorted from blood. As for subset: CD45RA+ positively selected. The receptor's source is a man in his thirties or forties in good health. The CDR3 coding sequence is TGCGCCAGCAGCGCGGCGGCGGTGTTCTCCTACAATGAGCAGTTCTTC. Residues: CASSAAAVFSYNEQFF.